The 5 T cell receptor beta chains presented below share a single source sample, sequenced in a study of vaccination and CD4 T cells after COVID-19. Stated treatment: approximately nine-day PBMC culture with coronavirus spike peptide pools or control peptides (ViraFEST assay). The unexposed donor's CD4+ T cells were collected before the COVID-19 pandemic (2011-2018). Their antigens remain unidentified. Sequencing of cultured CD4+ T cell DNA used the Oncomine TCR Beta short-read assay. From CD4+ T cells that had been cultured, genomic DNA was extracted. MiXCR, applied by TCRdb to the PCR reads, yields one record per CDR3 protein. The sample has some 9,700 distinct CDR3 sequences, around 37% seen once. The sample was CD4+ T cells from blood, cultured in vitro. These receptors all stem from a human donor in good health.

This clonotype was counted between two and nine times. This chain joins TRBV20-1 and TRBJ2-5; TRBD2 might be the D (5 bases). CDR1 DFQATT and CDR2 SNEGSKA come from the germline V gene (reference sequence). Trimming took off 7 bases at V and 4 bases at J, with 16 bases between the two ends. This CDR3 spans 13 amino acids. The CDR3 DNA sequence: TGCAGTGTAGAGGGAAGCGCGGGAGAGACCCAGTACTTC. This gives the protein CSVEGSAGETQYF.

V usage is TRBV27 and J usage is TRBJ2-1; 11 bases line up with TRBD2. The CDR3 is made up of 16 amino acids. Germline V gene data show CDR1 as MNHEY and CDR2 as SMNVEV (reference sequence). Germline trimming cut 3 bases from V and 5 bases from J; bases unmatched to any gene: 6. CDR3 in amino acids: CASSLLAGGLNNEQFF. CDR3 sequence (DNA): TGTGCCAGCAGTTTGTTAGCGGGAGGGTTGAACAATGAGCAGTTCTTC.

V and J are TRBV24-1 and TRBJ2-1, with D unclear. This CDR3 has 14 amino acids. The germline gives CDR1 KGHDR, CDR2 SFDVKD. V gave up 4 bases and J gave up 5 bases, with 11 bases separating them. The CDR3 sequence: CATSEPIGNNEQFF. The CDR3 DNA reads TGTGCCACCAGTGAACCGATAGGGAACAATGAGCAGTTCTTC.

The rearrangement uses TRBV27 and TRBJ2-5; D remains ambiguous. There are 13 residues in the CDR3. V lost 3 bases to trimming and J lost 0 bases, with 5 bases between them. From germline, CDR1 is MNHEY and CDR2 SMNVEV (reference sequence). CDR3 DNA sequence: TGTGCCAGCAGTTTTTCTCACCAAGAGACCCAGTACTTC. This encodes CASSFSHQETQYF.

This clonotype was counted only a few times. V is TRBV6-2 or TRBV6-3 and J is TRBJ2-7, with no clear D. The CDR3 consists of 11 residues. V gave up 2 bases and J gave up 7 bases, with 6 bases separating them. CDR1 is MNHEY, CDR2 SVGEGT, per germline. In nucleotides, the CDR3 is TGTGCCAGCAGTTACGCTTTTGAGCAGTACTTC. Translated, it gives CASSYAFEQYF.